This T cell receptor beta chain was recorded in a study of blood T cell repertoires in COVID-19. Study overall: Some COVID-19 samples were acute and others convalescent; all came from the United States, Italy and Spain. T cells, B-cell-depleted T cells, or PBMCs supplied cDNA or gDNA.

The CDR3 is 13 amino acids. Looked up from germline, CDR1 is KGHSH and CDR2 is LQKENI. Trimming took 3 bases from V and 6 from J, leaving 9 bases between them. Seattle's enrolled individuals joined amid active infection and were then monitored longitudinally. In the original workflow: It was from reference gene primer amplification that nucleated cell counts were estimated. Here immunoSEQ multiplex PCR was the method, and the copy in TCRdb shows in-frame clones only, minus some. V and J calls and clone size come straight from that table; D and trimming were deduced from the DNA. The data show some 290,000 clones, with 85% to 90% seen just once and 11% held by the top ten.

The chain has TRBV18 and TRBJ2-1, with TRBD1 as a possible D gene (6 bases). The source material was peripheral blood. The origin of this receptor is a woman in her twenties or thirties with COVID-19, enrolled during active disease. The CDR3 loop is CASSPGTSNEQFF. The CDR3, as DNA: TGTGCCAGCTCACCCGGGACAAGCAATGAGCAGTTCTTC.